The 27 T cell receptor beta chains listed next were all sequenced from one sample in a study of shared clonotypes between healthy human individuals. This table comes from immunoSEQ multiplex PCR, and its TCRdb copy is limited to in-frame clones, with some not included. The sample includes a few hundred thousand clones, approximately 79% of them seen just once. The sample was memory CD4+ T cells sorted from blood. This sample's subset: CD45RA-negative fraction. The source of these receptors is a man younger than 45 in good health.

The table lists this clone with a few counts. This sequence joins TRBV11-2 and TRBJ1-2; D perhaps matches TRBD1 (6 bases). Germline CDR1 and CDR2: SGHAT and FQNNGV. The V end lost 10 bases, the J end lost 3 bases, and 15 bases lay between the germline ends. The CDR3 has 13 amino acids. The CDR3 reads CATTGGRDYGYTF. The CDR3 DNA follows: TGTGCCACGACCGGGGGCAGGGACTATGGCTACACCTTC.

This rearrangement joins TRBV6-6 to TRBJ1-1; possibly TRBD1 for D (5 bases). The germline V gene has CDR1 MNHNY and CDR2 SVGAGI (reference sequence). This CDR3 spans 12 amino acids. The V gene lost 6 bases and the J gene lost 5 bases, with 10 bases spanning the gap. CDR3 amino acids: CASRGTQTEAFF. CDR3 nucleotides: TGTGCCAGCAGAGGGACTCAGACTGAAGCTTTCTTT.

The chain joins TRBV5-1 to TRBJ1-2; D is possibly TRBD1 (6 bases). The CDR3 sequence is 16 residues long. V dropped 4 bases and J dropped 6 bases, with 22 bases sitting between them. Germline-derived CDR1 and CDR2 are SGHRS and YFSETQ. CDR3 residues: CASSRWTDPPVDGYTF. DNA for the CDR3: TGCGCCAGCAGCCGCTGGACAGATCCCCCTGTGGATGGCTACACCTTC.

V usage is TRBV29-1 and J usage is TRBJ2-1; D is uncertain. V dropped 3 bases and J dropped 6 bases, with 12 bases sitting between them. In germline, CDR1 is SQVTM, CDR2 ANQGSEA. The CDR3 sequence is 13 residues long. Here the CDR3 DNA reads TGCAGCGTTGACCAAGGTTTTCGCAATGAGCAGTTCTTC. Translated: CSVDQGFRNEQFF.

The rearrangement joins TRBV18 to TRBJ2-3; D gene uncertain. Looked up from germline, CDR1 is KGHSH and CDR2 is LQKENI. The CDR3 is 18 residues long. V was clipped by 2 bases and J by 2 bases, with 20 bases between them. The CDR3 spells CASSPNRGRNLNTDTQYF. CDR3 in DNA: TGTGCCAGCTCACCAAACCGTGGCCGTAACTTAAACACAGATACGCAGTATTTT.

J is TRBJ2-7 and V is TRBV14, with D perhaps given as TRBD1 or TRBD2 (5 bases each). V was cut by 3 bases and J by 0 bases, with 21 bases left in between. This CDR3 is built from 18 residues. Germline loops: CDR1 SGHDN, CDR2 FVKESK. For the CDR3, the DNA is TGTGCCAGCAGCCAGAGGGGCCCCCGGGGCGCCCACTCCTACGAGCAGTACTTC. Translated, it gives CASSQRGPRGAHSYEQYF.

This clone was observed a handful of times. The V call is TRBV4-2, the J call TRBJ2-7; no reliable D call. Germline assignment: CDR1 LGHNA and CDR2 YNFKEQ. The CDR3 covers 15 residues. Trimming pared 0 bases from V and 1 base from J, leaving 10 bases between. CDR3 residues: CASSQDSRASYEQYF. For the CDR3, the DNA is TGTGCCAGCAGCCAAGATAGCAGAGCATCCTACGAGCAGTACTTC.

V gene TRBV2 combines with J gene TRBJ1-3; D gene unclear. Trimming left V 7 bases short and J 3 bases short, with 10 bases between. The CDR3 is 13 residues long. In germline, CDR1 is SNHLY, CDR2 FYNNEI. CDR3 loop: CASKAGDGNTIYF. In DNA form, the CDR3 reads TGTGCCAGCAAGGCAGGAGATGGAAACACCATATATTTT.

This CDR3 is CASSLVSQETQYF. The CDR3 DNA is TGCGCCAGCAGCCTCGTCTCCCAAGAGACCCAGTACTTC. The chain links TRBV5-1 to TRBJ2-5, with D unresolved. Per the germline V gene, CDR1 is SGHRS and CDR2 is YFSETQ. The CDR3 is made up of 13 amino acids. Between the trimmed V and J ends, which lost 4 bases and 1 base, there was a span of 8 bases. The whole variable domain, remainder taken from reference TRBV5-1 and TRBJ2-5, is KAGVTQTPRYLIKTRGQQVTLSCSPISGHRSVSWYQQTPGQGLQFLFEYFSETQRNKGNFPGRFSGRQFSNSRSEMNVSTLELGDSALYLCASSLVSQETQYFGPGTRLLVL.

This chain links TRBV7-6 with TRBJ2-1; TRBD1 might be the D (6 bases). The length of the CDR3 is 13 residues. Germline V gives CDR1 SGHVS, CDR2 FNYEAQ. V lost 5 bases, J lost 9 bases, and 14 bases lay in between. The CDR3, as DNA: TGTGCCAGCAGCGGCCGCCTAGGGGGTGAGCAGTTCTTC. Translated: CASSGRLGGEQFF.

The chain carries TRBV29-1 and TRBJ1-1, with D perhaps matching TRBD1 (6 bases). Germline assignment: CDR1 SQVTM and CDR2 ANQGSEA. This CDR3 contains 13 residues. The V gene lost 7 bases and the J gene lost 5 bases, with 17 bases spanning the gap. The CDR3: CSASRGFGTEAFF. The CDR3 nucleotides read TGCAGCGCCAGCAGGGGATTTGGAACTGAAGCTTTCTTT.

J is TRBJ2-7 and V is TRBV7-2, with D maybe TRBD1 (6 bases). V was pared by 6 bases and J by 3 bases, with 9 bases between. The CDR3 spans 12 residues. Germline CDR1 is SGHTA and CDR2 is FQGNSA. The CDR3 DNA is TGTGCCAGCAGGAAGGACAGCTACGAGCAGTACTTC. Its translation: CASRKDSYEQYF.

The J gene is TRBJ2-5, the V gene TRBV7-2; tentative D call: TRBD2 (5 bases). This CDR3 region has 13 residues. The V gene's germline CDR1 is SGHTA and CDR2 FQGNSA. V was cut by 3 bases and J by 4 bases, with 9 bases left in between. The CDR3 loop reads CASSLSRAETQYF. The CDR3 region has the DNA TGTGCCAGCAGCTTGTCGCGGGCAGAGACCCAGTACTTC.

Notes on this clone: This likely came from a read error, as a far larger clone is one base away. The chain has TRBV10-3 and TRBJ1-1, with 7 bases aligning to TRBD1. Germline V CDR1 and CDR2: ENHRY, SYGVKD. This CDR3 has 14 residues. In DNA form, the CDR3 reads TGTGTCATCAGTGAGGGAGGGGGCTTCACTGAAGCTTTCTTT. It yields the protein CVISEGGGFTEAFF.

This clone was observed a handful of times. The chain has TRBV5-1 and TRBJ2-7, with 9 bases aligning to TRBD2. Germline trimming cut 1 base from V and 3 bases from J; bases unmatched to any gene: 8. The CDR3 runs to 16 residues. The germline V gene has CDR1 SGHRS and CDR2 YFSETQ. The CDR3 region is CASSLLGASGDYEQYF. The DNA for the CDR3 is TGCGCCAGCAGCTTGTTGGGTGCTAGCGGGGACTACGAGCAGTACTTC. Variable domain in full (rest from reference TRBV5-1 and TRBJ2-7): KAGVTQTPRYLIKTRGQQVTLSCSPISGHRSVSWYQQTPGQGLQFLFEYFSETQRNKGNFPGRFSGRQFSNSRSEMNVSTLELGDSALYLCASSLLGASGDYEQYFGPGTRLTVT.

This clone was observed a few times. The chain's CDR3 is CASSAGSNQPQHF. The CDR3 DNA follows: TGCGCCAGCAGTGCGGGCAGCAATCAGCCCCAGCATTTT. The chain has TRBV10-1 and TRBJ1-5; no firm D call. The CDR3 is 13 amino acids. V dropped 4 bases and J dropped 1 base, with 5 bases sitting between them. Germline V lookup: CDR1 WNHNN, CDR2 SYGVQD (reference sequence).

The genes are TRBV19 and TRBJ2-3, with D uncertain. Germline V gene sequence: CDR1 LNHDA, CDR2 SQIVND (reference sequence). Deletions cut 1 base from V and 5 bases from J, with 7 bases between. This CDR3 comprises 13 residues. CDR3 in amino acids: CASSIGREDTQYF. The CDR3 nucleotides are TGTGCCAGTAGTATAGGCAGAGAAGATACGCAGTATTTT.

This chain joins TRBV7-2 and TRBJ2-7; TRBD2 matches 14 bases. CDR1 is SGHTA, CDR2 FQGNSA, per germline. This CDR3 is 15 amino acids long. Trimming cost V 5 bases and J 6 bases; bases outside gene matches: 6. CDR3 nucleotide sequence: TGTGCCAGCAGCAGAGGGACTAGCGGGAGTCGCGAGCAGTACTTC. It specifies CASSRGTSGSREQYF.

This rearrangement joins TRBV7-2 to TRBJ1-5, with D possibly matching TRBD1 (6 bases). CDR3 length: 13 amino acids. Trimming took 5 bases from V and 5 from J, leaving 10 bases between them. Germline CDR1 and CDR2: SGHTA and FQGNSA. In DNA form, the CDR3 reads TGTGCCAGCAGCATAAGACAGGATCAGCCCCAGCATTTT. This translates into CASSIRQDQPQHF.

This rearrangement joins TRBV15 to TRBJ2-1, with D possibly TRBD1 on 6 matching bases. V lost 1 base to trimming and J lost 9 bases, with 19 bases between them. This CDR3 contains 16 residues. The V gene's germline CDR1 is LNHNV and CDR2 YYDKDF (reference sequence). The chain's CDR3 is CATSRAGYRVSGEQFF. CDR3 DNA: TGTGCCACCAGCAGAGCAGGGTACAGGGTGAGTGGTGAGCAGTTCTTC.

The chain carries TRBV14 and TRBJ2-5; D is undetermined. The germline V gene has CDR1 SGHDN and CDR2 FVKESK. V lost 2 bases and J 6 bases, leaving 4 bases between the germline ends. The CDR3 runs to 11 residues. The CDR3 bases are TGTGCCAGCAGCCAAACAAAGACCCAGTACTTC. Amino acid sequence: CASSQTKTQYF. The whole variable domain, filled in from reference TRBV14 and TRBJ2-5, reads EAGVTQFPSHSVIEKGQTVTLRCDPISGHDNLYWYRRVMGKEIKFLLHFVKESKQDESGMPNNRFLAERTGGTYSTLKVQPAELEDSGVYFCASSQTKTQYFGPGTRLLVL.

This clone was counted between two and nine times. The rearrangement joins TRBV27 to TRBJ2-7; 7 bases map to TRBD2. V gave up 8 bases and J gave up 4 bases; unmatched junction bases: 11. The CDR3 is 14 residues long. Germline V CDR1 and CDR2: MNHEY, SMNVEV (reference sequence). The CDR3 region is CASDSAGVLYEQYF. Written as DNA, the CDR3 is TGTGCCAGCGATTCGGCGGGAGTGCTGTACGAGCAGTACTTC.

This clone was found many times. J is TRBJ2-1 and V is TRBV10-1; TRBD2 agrees at 12 bases. The CDR3 spans 14 residues. Germline loops: CDR1 WNHNN, CDR2 SYGVQD (reference sequence). With V trimmed by 4 bases and J by 5 bases, 0 bases remained unmatched. CDR3 DNA sequence: TGCGCCAGCAGTGGACTAGCGGGAGACAATGAGCAGTTCTTC. Protein: CASSGLAGDNEQFF.

The chain employs TRBV11-3 and TRBJ2-3; tentatively, D is TRBD1 or TRBD2 (5 bases each). The CDR3 extends over 20 amino acids. Per germline, CDR1 SGHNT and CDR2 YENEEA. The germline V and J ends were trimmed by 1 base and 1 base, with 24 bases remaining between them. The CDR3 here is CASSLGMGPYKPLCTDTQYF. CDR3 sequence (DNA): TGTGCCAGCAGCTTAGGTATGGGACCTTACAAACCCCTCTGCACAGATACGCAGTATTTT.

The V call is TRBV5-6, the J call TRBJ2-3; D is perhaps TRBD2 (5 bases). The V end lost 0 bases, the J end lost 3 bases, and 8 bases lay between the germline ends. This CDR3 spans 14 amino acids. Germline CDR1 reads SGHDT; CDR2 reads YYEEEE. The CDR3, as DNA: TGTGCCAGCAGCTTGGATGCGGGTACAGATACGCAGTATTTT. This codes for CASSLDAGTDTQYF.

V gene TRBV10-3 combines with J gene TRBJ2-5; D remains ambiguous. Trimming stripped 3 bases from V and 5 bases from J, with 7 bases between. The CDR3 is 12 amino acids. Germline V gives CDR1 ENHRY, CDR2 SYGVKD. The CDR3 here is CAISEGYETQYF. The CDR3 nucleotides read TGTGCCATCAGTGAAGGATACGAGACCCAGTACTTC.

This chain connects TRBV7-3 to TRBJ2-7, with a tentative D call TRBD2 (6 bases). V was shortened by 5 bases and J by 2 bases, with 13 bases between the two germline ends. This CDR3 spans 14 amino acids. The V gene's germline CDR1 is SGHTA and CDR2 FQGTGA. The CDR3 reads CASSASPGAYEQYF. CDR3 nucleotides: TGTGCCAGCAGCGCATCCCCGGGGGCCTACGAGCAGTACTTC.